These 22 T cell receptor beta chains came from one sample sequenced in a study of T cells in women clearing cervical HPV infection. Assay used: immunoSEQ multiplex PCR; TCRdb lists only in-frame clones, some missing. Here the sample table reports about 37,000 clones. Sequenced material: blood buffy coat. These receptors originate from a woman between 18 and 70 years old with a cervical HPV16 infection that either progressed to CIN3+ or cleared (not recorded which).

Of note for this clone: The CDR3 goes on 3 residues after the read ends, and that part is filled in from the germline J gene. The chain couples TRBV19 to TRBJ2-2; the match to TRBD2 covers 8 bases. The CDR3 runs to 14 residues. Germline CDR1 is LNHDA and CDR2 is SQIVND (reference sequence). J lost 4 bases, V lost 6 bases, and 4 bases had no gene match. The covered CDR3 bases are TGTGCCAGTAGAATCGGGGGGGGCACCGGGGAG. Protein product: CASRIGGGTGE. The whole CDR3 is CASRIGGGTGELFF.

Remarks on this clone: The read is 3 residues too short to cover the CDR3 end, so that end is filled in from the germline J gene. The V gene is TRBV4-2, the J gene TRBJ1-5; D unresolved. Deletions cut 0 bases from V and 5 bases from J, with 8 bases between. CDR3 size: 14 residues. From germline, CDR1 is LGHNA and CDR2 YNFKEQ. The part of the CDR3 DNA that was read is TGTGCCAGCAGCCAAGAATTTTCGGATCAGCCC. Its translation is CASSQEFSDQP. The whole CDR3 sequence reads CASSQEFSDQPQHF.

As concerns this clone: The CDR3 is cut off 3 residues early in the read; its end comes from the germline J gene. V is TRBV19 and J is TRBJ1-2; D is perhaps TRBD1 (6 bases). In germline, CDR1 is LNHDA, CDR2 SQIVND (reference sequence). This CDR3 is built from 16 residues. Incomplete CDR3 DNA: TGTGCCAGTAGTATAGGACCGGGGGGCGCATCAGATACC. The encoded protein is CASSIGPGGASDT. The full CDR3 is CASSIGPGGASDTYTF.

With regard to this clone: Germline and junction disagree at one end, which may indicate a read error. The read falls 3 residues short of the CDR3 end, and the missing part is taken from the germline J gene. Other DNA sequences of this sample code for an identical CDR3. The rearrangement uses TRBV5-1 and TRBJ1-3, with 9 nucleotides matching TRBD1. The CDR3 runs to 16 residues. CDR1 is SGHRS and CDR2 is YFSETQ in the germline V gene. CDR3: CASSTGQGSSGNTIYF. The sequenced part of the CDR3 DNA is TGCGCCAGCAGCACCGGACAGGGGAGTTCTGGAAACACG.

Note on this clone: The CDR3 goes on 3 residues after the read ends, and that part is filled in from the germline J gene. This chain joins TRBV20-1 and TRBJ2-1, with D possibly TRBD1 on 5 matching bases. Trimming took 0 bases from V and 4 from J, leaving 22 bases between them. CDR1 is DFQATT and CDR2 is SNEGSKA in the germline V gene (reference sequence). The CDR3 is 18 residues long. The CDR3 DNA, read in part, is TGCAGTGCTAGAGACCGTCAGGTTGGGCGCAGGGTTTACAATGAG. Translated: CSARDRQVGRRVYNE. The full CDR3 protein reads CSARDRQVGRRVYNEQFF.

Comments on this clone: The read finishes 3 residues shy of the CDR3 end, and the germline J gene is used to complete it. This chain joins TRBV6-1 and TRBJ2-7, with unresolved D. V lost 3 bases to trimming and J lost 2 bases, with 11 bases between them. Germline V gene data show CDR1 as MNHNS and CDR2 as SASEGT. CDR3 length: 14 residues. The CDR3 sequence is CASSEPHNAYEQYF. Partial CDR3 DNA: TGTGCCAGCAGTGAGCCACACAACGCCTACGAG.

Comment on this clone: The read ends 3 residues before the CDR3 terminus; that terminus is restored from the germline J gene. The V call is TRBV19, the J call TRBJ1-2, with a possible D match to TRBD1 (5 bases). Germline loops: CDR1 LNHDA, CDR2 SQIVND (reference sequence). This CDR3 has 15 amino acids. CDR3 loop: CASSTNPPDRDDYTF. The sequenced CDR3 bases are TGTGCCAGTAGTACGAACCCTCCAGACAGAGACGAC.

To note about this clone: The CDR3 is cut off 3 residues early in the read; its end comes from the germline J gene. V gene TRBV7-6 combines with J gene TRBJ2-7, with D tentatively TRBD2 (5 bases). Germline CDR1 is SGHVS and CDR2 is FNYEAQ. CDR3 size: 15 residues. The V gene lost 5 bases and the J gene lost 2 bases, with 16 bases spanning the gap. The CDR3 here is CASSILGGFTYEQYF. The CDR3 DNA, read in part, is TGTGCCAGCAGCATCCTCGGCGGGTTTACCTACGAG.

Partial CDR3 DNA: TGCAGTGCTTTCCGGACTAGCGGGGGGGTAGGGGAG. Translating it yields CSAFRTSGGVGE. The full CDR3 is CSAFRTSGGVGELFF. The chain has TRBV20-1 and TRBJ2-2; 15 bases are shared with TRBD2. The read gets to within 3 residues of the CDR3 end, and the germline J gene fills in the rest. Germline trimming cut 5 bases from V and 8 bases from J; bases unmatched to any gene: 6. Germline V gives CDR1 DFQATT, CDR2 SNEGSKA (reference sequence). The CDR3 consists of 15 residues.

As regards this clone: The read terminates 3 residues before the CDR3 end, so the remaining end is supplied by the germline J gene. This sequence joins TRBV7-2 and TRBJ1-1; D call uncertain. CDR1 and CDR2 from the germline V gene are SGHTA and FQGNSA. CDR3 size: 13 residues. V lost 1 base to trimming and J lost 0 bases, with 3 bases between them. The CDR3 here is CASSLEVNTEAFF. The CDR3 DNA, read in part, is TGTGCCAGCAGCTTAGAGGTGAACACTGAA.

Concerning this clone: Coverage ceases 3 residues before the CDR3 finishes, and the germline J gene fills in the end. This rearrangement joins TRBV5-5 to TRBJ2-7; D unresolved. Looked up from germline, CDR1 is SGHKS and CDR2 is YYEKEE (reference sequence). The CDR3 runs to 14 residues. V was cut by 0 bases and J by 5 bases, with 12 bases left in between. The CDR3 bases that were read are TGTGCCAGCAGCTTGGCCTGGGCAGTTGACGAG. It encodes CASSLAWAVDE. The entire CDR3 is CASSLAWAVDEQYF.

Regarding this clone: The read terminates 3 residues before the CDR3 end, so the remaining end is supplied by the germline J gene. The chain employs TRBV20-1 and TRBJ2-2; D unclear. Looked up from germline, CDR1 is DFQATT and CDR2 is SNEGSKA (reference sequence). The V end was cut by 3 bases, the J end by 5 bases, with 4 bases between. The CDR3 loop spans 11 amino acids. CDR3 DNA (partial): TGCAGTGCTAGCAGGACCGGGGAG. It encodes CSASRTGE. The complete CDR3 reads CSASRTGELFF.

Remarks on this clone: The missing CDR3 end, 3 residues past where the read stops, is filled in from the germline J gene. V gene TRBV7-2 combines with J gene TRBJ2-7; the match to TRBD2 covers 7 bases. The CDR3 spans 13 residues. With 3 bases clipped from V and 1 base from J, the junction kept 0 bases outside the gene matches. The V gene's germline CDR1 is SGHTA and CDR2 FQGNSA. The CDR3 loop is CASSLRESYEQYF. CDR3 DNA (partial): TGTGCCAGCAGCTTGCGGGAGTCCTACGAG.

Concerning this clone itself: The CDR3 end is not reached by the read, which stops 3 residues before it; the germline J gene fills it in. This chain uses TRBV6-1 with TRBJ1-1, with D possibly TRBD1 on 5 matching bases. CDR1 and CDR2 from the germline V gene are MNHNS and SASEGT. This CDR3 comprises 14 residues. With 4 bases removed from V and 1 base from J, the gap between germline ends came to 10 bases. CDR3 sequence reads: CASSGGGANTEAFF. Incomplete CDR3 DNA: TGTGCCAGCAGTGGGGGGGGAGCGAACACTGAA.

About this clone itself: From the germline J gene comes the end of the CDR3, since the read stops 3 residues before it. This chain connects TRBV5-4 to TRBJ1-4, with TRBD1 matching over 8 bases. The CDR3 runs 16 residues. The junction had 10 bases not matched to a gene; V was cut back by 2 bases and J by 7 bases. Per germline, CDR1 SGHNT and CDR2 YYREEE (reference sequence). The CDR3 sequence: CASSLKSQGQGEKLFF. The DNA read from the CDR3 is TGTGCCAGCAGCTTAAAAAGTCAAGGACAGGGTGAAAAA.

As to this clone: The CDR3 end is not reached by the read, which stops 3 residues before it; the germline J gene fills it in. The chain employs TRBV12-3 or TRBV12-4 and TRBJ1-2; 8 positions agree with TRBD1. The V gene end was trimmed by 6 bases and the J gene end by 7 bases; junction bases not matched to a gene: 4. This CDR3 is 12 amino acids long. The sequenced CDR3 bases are TGTGCCAGCAGACAGGGGGAGGTTGGC. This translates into CASRQGEVG. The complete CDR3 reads CASRQGEVGYTF.

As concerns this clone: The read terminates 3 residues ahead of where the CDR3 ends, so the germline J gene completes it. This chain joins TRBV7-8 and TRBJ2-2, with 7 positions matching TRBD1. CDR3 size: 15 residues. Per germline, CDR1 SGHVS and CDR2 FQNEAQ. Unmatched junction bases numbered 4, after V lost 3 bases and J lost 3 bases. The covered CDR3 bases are TGTGCCAGCAGCTTTGACAGGGTATACACCGGGGAG. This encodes CASSFDRVYTGE. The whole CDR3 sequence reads CASSFDRVYTGELFF. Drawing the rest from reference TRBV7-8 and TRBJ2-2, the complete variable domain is GAGVSQSPRYKVAKRGQDVALRCDPISGHVSLFWYQQALGQGPEFLTYFQNEAQLDKSGLPSDRFFAERPEGSVSTLKIQRTQQEDSAVYLCASSFDRVYTGELFFGEGSRLTVL.

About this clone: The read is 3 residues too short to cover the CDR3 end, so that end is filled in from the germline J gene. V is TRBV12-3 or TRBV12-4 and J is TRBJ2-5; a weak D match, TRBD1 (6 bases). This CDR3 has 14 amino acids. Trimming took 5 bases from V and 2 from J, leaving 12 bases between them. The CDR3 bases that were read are TGTGCCAGCAGTCAGGACAGCATACAAGAGACC. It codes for CASSQDSIQET. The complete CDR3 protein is CASSQDSIQETQYF.

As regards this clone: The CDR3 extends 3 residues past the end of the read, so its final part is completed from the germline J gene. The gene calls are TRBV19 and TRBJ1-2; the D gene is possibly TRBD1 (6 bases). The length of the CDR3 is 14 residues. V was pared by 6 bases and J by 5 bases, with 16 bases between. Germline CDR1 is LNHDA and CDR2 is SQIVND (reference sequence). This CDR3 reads CASRSHRVGYGYTF. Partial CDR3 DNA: TGTGCCAGTAGATCCCACAGGGTTGGATATGGC.

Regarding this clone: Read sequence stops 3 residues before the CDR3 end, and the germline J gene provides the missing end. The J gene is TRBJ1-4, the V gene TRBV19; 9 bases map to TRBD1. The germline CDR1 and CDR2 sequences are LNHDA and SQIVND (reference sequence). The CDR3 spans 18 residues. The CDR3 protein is CASSALTGTGSGANVLFF. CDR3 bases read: TGTGCCAGTAGTGCCCTAACCGGGACAGGGTCCGGGGCCAACGTA.

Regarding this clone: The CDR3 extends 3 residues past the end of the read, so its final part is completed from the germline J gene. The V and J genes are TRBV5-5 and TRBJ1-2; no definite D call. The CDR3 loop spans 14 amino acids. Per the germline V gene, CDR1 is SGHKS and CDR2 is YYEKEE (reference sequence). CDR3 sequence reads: CASTISMASGGYTF. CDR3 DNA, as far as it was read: TGTGCCAGCACCATAAGTATGGCAAGCGGGGGC.

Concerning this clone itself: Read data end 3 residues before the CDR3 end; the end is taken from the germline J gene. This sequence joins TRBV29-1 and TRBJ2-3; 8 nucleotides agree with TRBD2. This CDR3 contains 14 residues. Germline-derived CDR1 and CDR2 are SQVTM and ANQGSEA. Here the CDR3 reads CSVVVLTGGETQYF. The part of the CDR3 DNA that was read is TGCAGCGTTGTGGTTCTGACCGGGGGGGAGACG.